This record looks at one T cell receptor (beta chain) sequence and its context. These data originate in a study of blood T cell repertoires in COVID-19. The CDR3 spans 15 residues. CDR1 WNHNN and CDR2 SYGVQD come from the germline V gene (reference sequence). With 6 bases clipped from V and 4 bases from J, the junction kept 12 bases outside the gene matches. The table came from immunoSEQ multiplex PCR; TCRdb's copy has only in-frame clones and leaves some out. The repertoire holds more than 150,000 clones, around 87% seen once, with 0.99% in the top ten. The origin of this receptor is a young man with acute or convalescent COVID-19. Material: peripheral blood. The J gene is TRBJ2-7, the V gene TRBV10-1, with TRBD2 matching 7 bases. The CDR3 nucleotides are TGCGCCAGCAGCCAGGACGGGGGGACCAGGTACGAGCAGTACGTC. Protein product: CASSQDGGTRYEQYV.